One and the same sample provided the 17 T cell receptor beta chains below, sequenced in a study of PD-1 blockade in classical Hodgkin lymphoma. Relapse after autologous stem cell transplantation occurred in every patient, and brentuximab vedotin exposure varied. The protocol was immunoSEQ multiplex PCR, while the TCRdb copy is restricted to in-frame clones and leaves out a portion. The sample lists thousands of clones, about 86% occurring once. Sequencing was performed on peripheral blood mononuclear cells (PBMCs), taken at baseline. These receptors were taken from a human donor with classical Hodgkin lymphoma.

The rearrangement joins TRBV4-1 to TRBJ2-7; 10 nucleotides align to TRBD1. CDR1 MGHRA and CDR2 YSYEKL come from the germline V gene. The V and J ends lost 6 bases and 4 bases, in that order; junction bases with no gene match: 9. The CDR3 runs 15 residues. The CDR3 nucleotides read TGCGCCAGCAGGGTCCGGGACAGGGGTGAGTACGAGCAGTACTTC. Its protein is CASRVRDRGEYEQYF.

To note about this clone: Its ends do not fully match the called genes, so a read error is possible. The chain couples TRBV7-3 to TRBJ2-7; D not certain. Germline CDR1 SGHTA, CDR2 FQGTGA. This CDR3 region has 16 residues. CDR3 region: CASSLRGHLPPYEQYF. CDR3 nucleotides: TGTGCTAGCAGCTTAAGAGGCCATCTCCCCCCCTACGAGCAGTACTTC.

The rearrangement links TRBV18 to TRBJ2-6; TRBD1 agrees at 7 bases. V lost 3 bases and J lost 3; bases outside the gene matches: 8. The CDR3 sequence is 17 residues long. Looked up from germline, CDR1 is KGHSH and CDR2 is LQKENI. The CDR3 DNA is TGTGCCAGCTCACCTAAGCTACAGGGGAATGGGGCCAACGTCCTGACTTTC. Protein sequence: CASSPKLQGNGANVLTF.

In this sample, this clone turned up once. The rearrangement links TRBV5-1 to TRBJ1-4, with D uncertain. The CDR3 is made up of 16 amino acids. Trimming pared 0 bases from V and 0 bases from J, leaving 9 bases between. Per the germline V gene, CDR1 is SGHRS and CDR2 is YFSETQ. The CDR3 DNA is TGCGCCAGCAGCTTGGCCGGAGGTTCAACTAATGAAAAACTGTTTTTT. The encoded protein is CASSLAGGSTNEKLFF.

The J gene is TRBJ2-5, the V gene TRBV15; D gene unclear. V was clipped by 4 bases and J by 2 bases, with 11 bases between them. Looked up from germline, CDR1 is LNHNV and CDR2 is YYDKDF (reference sequence). This CDR3 region has 14 residues. The CDR3 loop reads CATSTDRGQETQYF. CDR3 in DNA: TGTGCCACCAGCACCGACCGTGGACAAGAGACCCAGTACTTC.

V and J are TRBV11-1 and TRBJ2-1; 9 nucleotides agree with TRBD2. The CDR3 extends over 15 amino acids. Germline-derived CDR1 and CDR2 are SGHAT and FQDESV (reference sequence). The V and J ends lost 10 bases and 8 bases, in that order; junction bases with no gene match: 15. In nucleotides, the CDR3 is TGTGCCACCAACCCTGGGGCGGGAGGGCTTTATGAGCAGTTCTTC. It translates to CATNPGAGGLYEQFF. Full variable domain (remainder filled in from reference TRBV11-1 and TRBJ2-1): EAEVAQSPRYKITEKSQAVAFWCDPISGHATLYWYRQILGQGPELLVQFQDESVVDDSQLPKDRFSAERLKGVDSTLKIQPAELGDSAMYLCATNPGAGGLYEQFFGPGTRLTVL.

V is TRBV28 and J is TRBJ2-2; 8 bases are a match to TRBD2. This CDR3 region has 14 residues. The J segment lost 5 bases and the V segment lost 3 bases, leaving 2 bases of the junction unmatched. In germline, CDR1 is MDHEN, CDR2 SYDVKM. CDR3 DNA: TGTGCCAGCAGTTTCAGCGGGAGTACCGGGGAGCTGTTTTTT. Protein: CASSFSGSTGELFF.

This clone was found once. This chain connects TRBV7-2 to TRBJ1-4; perhaps TRBD1 as D (5 bases). Germline V gene data show CDR1 as SGHTA and CDR2 as FQGNSA. The V end was cut by 5 bases, the J end by 5 bases, with 12 bases between. This CDR3 spans 14 amino acids. Here the CDR3 DNA reads TGTGCCAGCAGCACCGGGACTCGGAATGAAAAACTGTTTTTT. Protein sequence: CASSTGTRNEKLFF.

This clone is labeled large. The gene calls are TRBV7-6 and TRBJ1-5; unclear D gene. V lost 0 bases and J 2 bases, leaving 14 bases between the germline ends. The CDR3 consists of 17 residues. Germline values: CDR1 SGHVS, CDR2 FNYEAQ. The CDR3, as DNA: TGTGCCAGCAGCTTAGCGAGTGCTGGATACGGCAATCAGCCCCAGCATTTT. Its protein product is CASSLASAGYGNQPQHF.

The chain recombines TRBV4-1 with TRBJ2-7, with D uncertain. Trimming removed 0 bases at V and 3 bases at J, with 6 bases between. The CDR3 extends over 13 amino acids. Germline CDR1 and CDR2: MGHRA and YSYEKL. The CDR3: CASSQERYYEQYF. The CDR3 nucleotides are TGCGCCAGCAGCCAAGAGCGGTACTACGAGCAGTACTTC.

The chain's CDR3 is CASSYSGEQYF. The CDR3 region has the DNA TGTGCCAGCAGTTACTCGGGCGAGCAGTACTTC. V usage is TRBV6-5 and J usage is TRBJ2-7, with D uncertain. Germline loops: CDR1 MNHEY, CDR2 SVGAGI. The CDR3 extends over 11 amino acids. V was clipped by 0 bases and J by 6 bases, with 3 bases between them.

The chain has TRBV7-8 and TRBJ2-7, with TRBD1 matching over 8 bases. Looked up from germline, CDR1 is SGHVS and CDR2 is FQNEAQ. Unmatched junction bases numbered 8, after V lost 5 bases and J lost 2 bases. The CDR3 spans 15 residues. The DNA of the CDR3 is TGTGCCAGCAGCAGCCGGACAGGGAGAGCCTACGAGCAGTACTTC. The encoded protein is CASSSRTGRAYEQYF.

This chain uses TRBV18 with TRBJ1-2; 9 bases match TRBD1. Germline values: CDR1 KGHSH, CDR2 LQKENI. The V gene end was trimmed by 6 bases and the J gene end by 4 bases; junction bases not matched to a gene: 9. The CDR3 covers 15 residues. The CDR3 DNA reads as TGTGCCAGCTCGCCCGGGACAGGGACCTTCTATGGCTACACCTTC. It is translated as CASSPGTGTFYGYTF.

The rearrangement joins TRBV28 to TRBJ2-1; TRBD2 matches at 14 bases. J was trimmed by 8 bases and V by 6 bases; bases with no gene match: 9. This CDR3 is built from 16 residues. Germline-derived CDR1 and CDR2 are MDHEN and SYDVKM. This CDR3 reads CASRFEGTSGSYEQFF. The CDR3 nucleotides read TGTGCCAGCAGGTTCGAGGGGACTAGCGGGAGCTATGAGCAGTTCTTC.

On this clone: Here the CDR3 omits its conserved ending phenylalanine or tryptophan, so a read error is the likely source. The limits of the CDR3 on the DNA are not certain, so only TCRdb's listed CDR3 is given. The J gene is TRBJ2-7, the V gene TRBV4-3. 12 amino acids form the CDR3, both terminal residues included. CDR1 and CDR2 (germline): LGHNA, YSLEER. The CDR3 region is CASSQSYEYLGI.

This chain connects TRBV6-4 to TRBJ2-3, with D maybe TRBD2 (6 bases). Deletions cut 6 bases from V and 4 bases from J, with 17 bases between. The CDR3 sequence is 15 residues long. The germline V gene encodes CDR1 MRHNA and CDR2 SNTAGT. The CDR3 spells CASSHSGGAADTQYF. The DNA for the CDR3 is TGTGCCAGCAGCCACTCCGGAGGGGCTGCAGATACGCAGTATTTT.

A single count supports this clone. The chain uses TRBV5-1 and TRBJ2-1, with D unclear. This CDR3 has 11 residues. Germline lookup yields CDR1 SGHRS and CDR2 YFSETQ. Trimming shortened V by 4 bases and J by 8 bases, and 7 bases separated the two germline ends. This CDR3 is CASSEHDEQFF. The DNA of the CDR3 is TGCGCCAGCAGCGAGCACGATGAGCAGTTCTTC. Full variable domain (remainder filled in from reference TRBV5-1 and TRBJ2-1): KAGVTQTPRYLIKTRGQQVTLSCSPISGHRSVSWYQQTPGQGLQFLFEYFSETQRNKGNFPGRFSGRQFSNSRSEMNVSTLELGDSALYLCASSEHDEQFFGPGTRLTVL.